The clone carrying this T cell receptor (beta chain) appeared once. Its antigen remains unknown. Sequenced by immunoSEQ multiplex PCR; TCRdb stores in-frame clones only, minus some. The sample includes about 110,000 clones, under 90% seen only once; the top ten take approximately 4.7%. The entry originates in a study of T cell responses to AZD1222 COVID-19 vaccine. Study-wide points: There were mostly white British donors and more females than males, and clonal diversity was possibly underestimated.

V lost 6 bases, J lost 6 bases, and 12 bases lay in between. Germline-derived CDR1 and CDR2 are LNHDA and SQIVND (reference sequence). The length of the CDR3 is 13 residues. The TCR comes from an adult in good health. The sample was peripheral blood, taken on day 0 of AZD1222 vaccination. The chain joins TRBV19 to TRBJ2-1; no clear D. Written as DNA, the CDR3 is TGTGCCAGTAGCAATCAAATCCGCAATGAGCAGTTCTTC. Translating it yields CASSNQIRNEQFF.